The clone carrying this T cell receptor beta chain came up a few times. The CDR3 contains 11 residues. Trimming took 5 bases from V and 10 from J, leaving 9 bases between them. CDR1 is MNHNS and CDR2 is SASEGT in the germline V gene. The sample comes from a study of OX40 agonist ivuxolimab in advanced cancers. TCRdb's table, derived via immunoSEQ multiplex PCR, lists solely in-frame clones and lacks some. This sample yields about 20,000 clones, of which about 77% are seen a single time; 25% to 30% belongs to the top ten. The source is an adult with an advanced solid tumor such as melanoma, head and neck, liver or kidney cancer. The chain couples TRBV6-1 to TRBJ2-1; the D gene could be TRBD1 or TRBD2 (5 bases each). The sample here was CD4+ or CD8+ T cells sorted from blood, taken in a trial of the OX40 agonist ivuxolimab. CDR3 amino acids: CASSFGDEQFF. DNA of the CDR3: TGTGCCAGCAGTTTTGGGGACGAGCAGTTCTTC.